Here is one T cell receptor (beta chain) with its context. The clone's antigen remains unknown. One base away there is no much larger clone; base qualities are not given. Other DNA sequences in the sample encode the same CDR3. The data derive from a study of Ad26.COV2.S vaccination and SARS-CoV-2 variants (dated by TCRdb to the early 2020s). As for the study more broadly: Donors in the vaccine arm were drawn from COV1001, a phase I-IIa trial of Ad26.COV2.S in healthy adults that was multicentre, randomized, double-blind and placebo-controlled. Dosing of Ad26.COV2.S was intramuscular, at either 5x10^10 or 1x10^11 viral particles, delivered as one shot or as two shots spaced 56 days apart. Sequencing of the TCRbeta repertoire served to evaluate the specificity and breadth of SARS-CoV-2-reactive T cell receptors following Ad26.COV2.S vaccination. A total of around 32 samples were included in the TCR-sequenced set, comprising approximately 20 Ad26.COV2.S vaccine recipients, 5 placebo recipients and 8 SARS-CoV-2 convalescent individuals. Participants in the trial were split at random into five groups of five each, receiving low-dose or high-dose Ad26.COV2.S once or twice, or else placebo on both occasions. Investigators remained blinded to trial group allocation during experiments and outcome assessment.

TCRbeta CDR3 regions were sequenced with the immunoSEQ Assay. After extraction, genomic DNA underwent amplification by bias-controlled multiplex PCR, followed by high-throughput sequencing. Per the source publication's procedure: To quantify the absolute abundance of every unique TCRbeta CDR3 region, sequences were collapsed and filtered. T cell fraction was estimated by normalization of TCRbeta template counts to usable DNA, with usable DNA being measured through amplification of reference genes present in all nucleated cells. Repertoire TCRs were annotated as SARS-CoV-2-specific when V gene, CDR3 amino acid sequence and J gene were exactly matched to a known reactive TCR set. MIRA supplied the reference SARS-CoV-2 TCR set, which was filtered for enrichment in COVID-19-positive ImmuneCODE repertoires so that public or cross-reactive TCRs were removed. Drawing on the MIRA antigens, annotated TCRs were analysed further at the level of specific ORF or position within ORF. Depth was the summed frequency of annotated unique rearrangements, while breadth was defined as annotated unique rearrangements over total unique productive rearrangements. TCR breadth was compared between groups using two-sided Wilcoxon rank-sum tests. TCRdb obtained this table from immuneACCESS and retained in-frame rearrangements with V and J assigned. These tables miss some clones; where compared with another copy, unresolved V genes account for less than half of the shortfall, and the remainder is unexplained. V, J and clone size were drawn from that table, and D and trimming were deduced from the DNA. This sample lists around 320,000 clones; around 84% were detected once. The top ten constitute 1.5% to 2.5% of the sample.

The CDR3, cysteine through phenylalanine, is 15 amino acids long. Only CDR3 DNA remains: 45 bases, in frame from the first base. V and J are truncated by 0 bases and 5 bases respectively, leaving an intervening sequence of 11 bases. The germline V gene (reference sequence) specifies LNHNV as CDR1 and YYDKDF as CDR2. Taken with the paper, the label for treatment or condition translates to: around 19 received Ad26.COV2.S at low or high dose, single or two shots; about five received placebo; per-sample allocation not given. For vaccine and placebo recipients, repertoires were sequenced using samples collected on day 63 after the first injection. Cohort 1b enrolled some 25 adults aged 18-55 years at a single site in Boston, USA, between 29 July and 7 August 2020. Ad26.COV2.S was a replication-incompetent adenovirus type 26 vector expressing a prefusion-stabilized SARS-CoV-2 spike protein from the original Wuhan strain.

What the research found in general, with its limitations: The study lacked the statistical power to compare responses across vaccine doses or regimens. Vaccine and placebo recipients had comparable non-spike TCR breadth, which fits with the vaccine containing only spike. Spike-specific TCR breadth was higher in Ad26.COV2.S recipients than in placebo recipients (P = 0.0014). After vaccination, substantial breadth of spike-specific CD8+ and CD4+ T cell responses was reported. The authors noted that total T cell responses may have been underestimated by the TCR breadth and depth analyses.

This specimen consisted of peripheral blood, obtained in a trial of Ad26.COV2.S vaccine versus placebo. This receptor was obtained from a person aged 18-65 years who received the Ad26.COV2.S COVID-19 vaccine or a placebo. This receptor chain uses TRBV15 and TRBJ2-1; the D region is possibly TRBD1 or TRBD2, each matching across 5 bases. The CDR3 has the sequence CATSRDLGVDNEQFF. The DNA sequence is as follows: TGTGCCACCAGCAGAGATTTGGGGGTTGACAATGAGCAGTTCTTC.